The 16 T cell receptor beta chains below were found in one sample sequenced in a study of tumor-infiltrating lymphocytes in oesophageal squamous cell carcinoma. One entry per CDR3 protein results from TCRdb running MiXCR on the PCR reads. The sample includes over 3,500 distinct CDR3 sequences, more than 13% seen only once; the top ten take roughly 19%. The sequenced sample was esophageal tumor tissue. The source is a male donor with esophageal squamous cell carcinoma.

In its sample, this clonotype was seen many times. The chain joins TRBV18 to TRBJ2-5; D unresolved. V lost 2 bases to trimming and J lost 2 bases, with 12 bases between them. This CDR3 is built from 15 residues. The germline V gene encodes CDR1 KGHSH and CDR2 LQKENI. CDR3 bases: TGTGCCAGCTCACCAGTTAGGACCGGGCAAGAGACCCAGTACTTC. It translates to CASSPVRTGQETQYF.

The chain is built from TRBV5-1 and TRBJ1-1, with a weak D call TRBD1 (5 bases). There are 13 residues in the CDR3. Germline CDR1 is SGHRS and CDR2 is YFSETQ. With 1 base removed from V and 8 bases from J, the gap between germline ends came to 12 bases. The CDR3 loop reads CASSLKGPEEAFF. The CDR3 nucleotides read TGCGCCAGCAGCTTGAAGGGGCCGGAGGAAGCTTTCTTT. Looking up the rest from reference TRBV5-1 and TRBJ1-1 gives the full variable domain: KAGVTQTPRYLIKTRGQQVTLSCSPISGHRSVSWYQQTPGQGLQFLFEYFSETQRNKGNFPGRFSGRQFSNSRSEMNVSTLELGDSALYLCASSLKGPEEAFFGQGTRLTVV.

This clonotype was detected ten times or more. The CDR3 region is CATEQGAYNEQFF. In DNA form, the CDR3 reads TGTGCCACCGAACAGGGGGCCTACAATGAGCAGTTCTTC. The chain carries TRBV24-1 and TRBJ2-1; 8 bases match TRBD1. J lost 2 bases, V lost 9 bases, and 2 bases had no gene match. Germline V lookup: CDR1 KGHDR, CDR2 SFDVKD. This CDR3 has 13 amino acids.

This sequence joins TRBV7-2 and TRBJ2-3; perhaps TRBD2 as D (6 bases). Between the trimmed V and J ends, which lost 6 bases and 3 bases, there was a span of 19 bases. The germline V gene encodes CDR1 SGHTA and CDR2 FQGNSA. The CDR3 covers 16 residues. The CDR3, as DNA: TGTGCCAGCAGGTTACTGCAGGGCGGGGAGACAGATACGCAGTATTTT. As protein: CASRLLQGGETDTQYF.

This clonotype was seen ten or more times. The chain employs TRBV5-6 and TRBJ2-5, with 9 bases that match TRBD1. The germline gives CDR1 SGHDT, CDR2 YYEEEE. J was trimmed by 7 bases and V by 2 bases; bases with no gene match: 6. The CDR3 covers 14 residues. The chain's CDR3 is CASSLATGGGTQYF. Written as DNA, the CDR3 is TGTGCCAGCAGCTTAGCGACAGGGGGGGGGACCCAGTACTTC.

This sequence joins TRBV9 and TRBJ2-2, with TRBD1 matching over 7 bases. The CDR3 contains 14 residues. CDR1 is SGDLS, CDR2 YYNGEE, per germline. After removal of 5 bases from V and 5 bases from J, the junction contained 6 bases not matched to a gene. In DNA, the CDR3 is TGTGCCAGCAGAGGTACAGGGGAAACCGGGGAGCTGTTTTTT. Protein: CASRGTGETGELFF. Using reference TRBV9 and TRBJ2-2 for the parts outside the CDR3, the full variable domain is DSGVTQTPKHLITATGQRVTLRCSPRSGDLSVYWYQQSLDQGLQFLIQYYNGEERAKGNILERFSAQQFPDLHSELNLSSLELGDSALYFCASRGTGETGELFFGEGSRLTVL.

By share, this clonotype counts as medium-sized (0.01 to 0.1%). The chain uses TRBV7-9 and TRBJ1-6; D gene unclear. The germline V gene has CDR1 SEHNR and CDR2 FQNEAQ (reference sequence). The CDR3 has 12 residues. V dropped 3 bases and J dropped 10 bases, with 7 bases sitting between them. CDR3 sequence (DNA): TGTGCCAGCAGCTTCCCAGAATCACCCCTCCACTTT. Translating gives CASSFPESPLHF.

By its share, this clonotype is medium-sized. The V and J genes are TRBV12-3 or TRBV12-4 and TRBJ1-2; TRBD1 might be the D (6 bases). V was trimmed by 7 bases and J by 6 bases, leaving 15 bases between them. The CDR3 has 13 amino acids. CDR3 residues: CASIAGEMDGYTF. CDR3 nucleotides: TGTGCCAGCATTGCAGGGGAAATGGATGGCTACACCTTC.

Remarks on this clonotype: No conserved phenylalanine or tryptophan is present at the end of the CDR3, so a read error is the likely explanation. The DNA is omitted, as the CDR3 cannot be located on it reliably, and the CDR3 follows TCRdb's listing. This CDR3 reads CASSHGAFGEQFFGS. The chain links TRBV7-6 to TRBJ2-7; TRBD1 is taken as the D call from the table, unchecked against the DNA. Per germline, CDR1 SGHVS and CDR2 FNYEAQ. Termini included, the CDR3 measures 15 amino acids.

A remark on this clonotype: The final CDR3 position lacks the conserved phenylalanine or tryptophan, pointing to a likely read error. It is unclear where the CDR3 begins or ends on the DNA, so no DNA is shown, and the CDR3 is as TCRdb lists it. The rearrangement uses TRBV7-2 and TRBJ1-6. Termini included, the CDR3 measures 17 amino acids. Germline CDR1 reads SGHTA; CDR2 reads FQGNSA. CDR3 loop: CASSLGPPSYNEQYFGP.

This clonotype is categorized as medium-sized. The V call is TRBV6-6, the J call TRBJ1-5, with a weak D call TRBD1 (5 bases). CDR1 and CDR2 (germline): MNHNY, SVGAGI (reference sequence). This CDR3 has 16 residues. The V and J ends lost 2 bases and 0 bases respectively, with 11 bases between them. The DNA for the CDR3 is TGTGCCAGCAGTTACCAATCTCAGGGTAGCAATCAGCCCCAGCATTTT. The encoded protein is CASSYQSQGSNQPQHF.

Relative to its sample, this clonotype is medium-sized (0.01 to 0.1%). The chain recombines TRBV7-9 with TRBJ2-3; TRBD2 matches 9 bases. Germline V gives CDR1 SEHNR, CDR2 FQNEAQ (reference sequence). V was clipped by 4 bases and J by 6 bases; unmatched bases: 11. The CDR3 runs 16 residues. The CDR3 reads CASSSAGGHVFDTQYF. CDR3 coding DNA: TGTGCCAGCAGCTCAGCGGGGGGCCACGTCTTCGATACGCAGTATTTT.

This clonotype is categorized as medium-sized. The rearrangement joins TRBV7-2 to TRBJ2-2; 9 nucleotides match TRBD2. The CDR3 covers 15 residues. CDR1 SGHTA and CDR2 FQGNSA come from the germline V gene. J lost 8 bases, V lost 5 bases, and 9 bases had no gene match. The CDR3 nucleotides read TGTGCCAGCAGCCCCGTAGCGGGGGCGGAAGGGGAGCTGTTTTTT. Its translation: CASSPVAGAEGELFF.

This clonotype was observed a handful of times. The CDR3 bases are TGCGCCAGCAGCTTGGTTAGCGGGGGGGCCACTGAGCAGTTCTTC. It is translated as CASSLVSGGATEQFF. The J gene is TRBJ2-5, the V gene TRBV5-1; 11 positions agree with TRBD2. The closer fit of TRBJ2-1 to the DNA end suggests the J call may be wrong. Germline lookup yields CDR1 SGHRS and CDR2 YFSETQ. CDR3 length equals 15 residues.

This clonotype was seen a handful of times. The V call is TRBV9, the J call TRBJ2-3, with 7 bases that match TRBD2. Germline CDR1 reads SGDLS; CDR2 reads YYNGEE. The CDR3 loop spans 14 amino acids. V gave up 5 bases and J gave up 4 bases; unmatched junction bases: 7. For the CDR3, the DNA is TGTGCCAGCAGTCAGAGCGGGAAGGCAGATACGCAGTATTTT. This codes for CASSQSGKADTQYF. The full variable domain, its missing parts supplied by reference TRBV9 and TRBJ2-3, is DSGVTQTPKHLITATGQRVTLRCSPRSGDLSVYWYQQSLDQGLQFLIQYYNGEERAKGNILERFSAQQFPDLHSELNLSSLELGDSALYFCASSQSGKADTQYFGPGTRLTVL.

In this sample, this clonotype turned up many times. The CDR3 loop reads CASSYSRAGPNGYTF. CDR3 sequence (DNA): TGTGCCAGCAGTTACAGTAGGGCAGGGCCGAATGGCTACACCTTC. The rearrangement uses TRBV6-6 and TRBJ1-2; D possibly corresponds to TRBD1 (5 bases). The CDR3 covers 15 residues. Per the germline V gene, CDR1 is MNHNY and CDR2 is SVGAGI (reference sequence). The V end was cut by 2 bases, the J end by 6 bases, with 16 bases between.